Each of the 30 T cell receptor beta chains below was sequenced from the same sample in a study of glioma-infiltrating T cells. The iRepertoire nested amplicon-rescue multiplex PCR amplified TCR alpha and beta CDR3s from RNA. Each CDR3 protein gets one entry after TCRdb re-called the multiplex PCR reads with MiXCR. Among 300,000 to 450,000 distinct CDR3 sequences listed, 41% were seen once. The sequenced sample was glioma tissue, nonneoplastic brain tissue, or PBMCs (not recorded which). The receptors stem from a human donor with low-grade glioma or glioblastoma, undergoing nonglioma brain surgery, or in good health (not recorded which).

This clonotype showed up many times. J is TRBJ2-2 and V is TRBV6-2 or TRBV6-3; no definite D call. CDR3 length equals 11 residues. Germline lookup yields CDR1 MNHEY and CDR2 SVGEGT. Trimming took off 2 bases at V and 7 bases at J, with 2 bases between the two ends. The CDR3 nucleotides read TGTGCCAGCAGTTACGGCGGGGAGCTGTTTTTT. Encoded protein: CASSYGGELFF.

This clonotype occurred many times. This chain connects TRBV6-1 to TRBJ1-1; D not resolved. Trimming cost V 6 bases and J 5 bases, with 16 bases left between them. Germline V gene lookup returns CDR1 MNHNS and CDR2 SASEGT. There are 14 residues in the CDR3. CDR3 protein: CASSSGQLRTEAFF. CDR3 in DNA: TGTGCCAGCAGCTCGGGTCAGCTGCGGACTGAAGCTTTCTTT.

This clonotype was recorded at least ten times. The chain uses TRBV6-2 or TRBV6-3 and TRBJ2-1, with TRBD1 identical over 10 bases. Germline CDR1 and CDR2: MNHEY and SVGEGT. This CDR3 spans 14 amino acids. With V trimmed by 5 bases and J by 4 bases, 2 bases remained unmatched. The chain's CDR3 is CASSQGQGYNEQFF. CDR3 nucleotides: TGTGCCAGCAGTCAGGGACAGGGGTACAATGAGCAGTTCTTC.

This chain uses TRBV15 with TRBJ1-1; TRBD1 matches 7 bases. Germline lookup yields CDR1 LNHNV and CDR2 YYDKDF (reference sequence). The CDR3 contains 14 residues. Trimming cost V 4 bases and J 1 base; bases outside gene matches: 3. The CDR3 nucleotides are TGTGCCACCAGCACTTGGGACAGGAACACTGAAGCTTTCTTT. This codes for CATSTWDRNTEAFF.

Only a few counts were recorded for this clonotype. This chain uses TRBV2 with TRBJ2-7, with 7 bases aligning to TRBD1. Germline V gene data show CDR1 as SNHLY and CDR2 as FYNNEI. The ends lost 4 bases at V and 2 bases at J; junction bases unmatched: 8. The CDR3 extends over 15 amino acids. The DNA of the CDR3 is TGTGCCAGCAGTGCCACTACAGGGGTCGCCTACGAGCAGTACTTC. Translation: CASSATTGVAYEQYF.

The CDR3 sequence: CASSYPASPRILSSYNEQFF. The CDR3 DNA follows: TGTGCCAGCAGTTACCCGGCTAGCCCACGTATCCTCAGCTCCTACAATGAGCAGTTCTTC. The gene calls are TRBV6-2 or TRBV6-3 and TRBJ2-1; possible D gene TRBD2, 5 bases. This CDR3 spans 20 amino acids. The germline V and J ends were trimmed by 2 bases and 0 bases, with 23 bases remaining between them. Germline-derived CDR1 and CDR2 are MNHEY and SVGEGT.

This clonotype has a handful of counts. The CDR3 spells CASSLGTAKETQYF. The CDR3 nucleotides are TGTGCCAGCAGTTTGGGGACAGCCAAAGAGACCCAGTACTTC. The chain employs TRBV12-3 or TRBV12-4 and TRBJ2-5; 7 bases match TRBD1. Trimming took 3 bases from V and 3 from J; bases not matched to a gene: 4. This CDR3 spans 14 amino acids.

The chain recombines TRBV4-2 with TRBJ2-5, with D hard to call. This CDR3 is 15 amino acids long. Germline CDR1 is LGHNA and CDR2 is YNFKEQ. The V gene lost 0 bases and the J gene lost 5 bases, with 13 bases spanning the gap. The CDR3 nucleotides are TGTGCCAGCAGCCAAGAGACATTGGCTATGGAGACCCAGTACTTC. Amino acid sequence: CASSQETLAMETQYF.

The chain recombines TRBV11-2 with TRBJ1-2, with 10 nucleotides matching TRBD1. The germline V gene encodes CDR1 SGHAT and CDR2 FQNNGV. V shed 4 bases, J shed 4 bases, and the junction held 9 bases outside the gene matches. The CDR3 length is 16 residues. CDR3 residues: CASSSLKGQGTYGYTF. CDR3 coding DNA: TGTGCCAGCAGCTCGCTTAAGGGACAGGGGACCTATGGCTACACCTTC.

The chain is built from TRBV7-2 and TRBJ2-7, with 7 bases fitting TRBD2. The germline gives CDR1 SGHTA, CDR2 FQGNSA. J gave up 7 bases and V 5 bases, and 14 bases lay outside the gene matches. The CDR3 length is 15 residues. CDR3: CASSVTGSFGGEQYF. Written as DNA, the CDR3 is TGTGCCAGCAGCGTAACCGGGAGCTTCGGGGGGGAGCAGTACTTC.

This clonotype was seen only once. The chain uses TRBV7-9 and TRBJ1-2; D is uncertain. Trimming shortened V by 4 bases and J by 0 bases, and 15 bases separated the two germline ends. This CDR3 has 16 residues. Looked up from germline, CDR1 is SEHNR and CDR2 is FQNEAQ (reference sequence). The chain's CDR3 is CASSWGGSPSNYGYTF. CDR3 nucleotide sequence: TGTGCCAGCAGCTGGGGAGGATCCCCTTCTAACTATGGCTACACCTTC.

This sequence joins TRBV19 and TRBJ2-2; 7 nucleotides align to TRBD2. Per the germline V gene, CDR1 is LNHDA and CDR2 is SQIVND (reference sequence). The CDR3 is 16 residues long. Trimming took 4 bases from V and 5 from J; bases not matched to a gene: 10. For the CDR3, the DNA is TGTGCCAGTAGTACAGGACTAGAGGGATGGACCGGGGAGCTGTTTTTT. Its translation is CASSTGLEGWTGELFF. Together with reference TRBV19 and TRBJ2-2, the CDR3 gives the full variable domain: DGGITQSPKYLFRKEGQNVTLSCEQNLNHDAMYWYRQDPGQGLRLIYYSQIVNDFQKGDIAEGYSVSREKKESFPLTVTSAQKNPTAFYLCASSTGLEGWTGELFFGEGSRLTVL.

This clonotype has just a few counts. CDR3 in DNA: TGTGCCAGCAGCCAAGATCCTAGCGGTTACAATGAGCAGTTCTTC. Translated, it gives CASSQDPSGYNEQFF. The V call is TRBV4-2, the J call TRBJ2-1; 7 bases match TRBD2. This CDR3 is 15 amino acids long. Germline V gene sequence: CDR1 LGHNA, CDR2 YNFKEQ. Trimming took 0 bases from V and 4 from J; bases not matched to a gene: 3.

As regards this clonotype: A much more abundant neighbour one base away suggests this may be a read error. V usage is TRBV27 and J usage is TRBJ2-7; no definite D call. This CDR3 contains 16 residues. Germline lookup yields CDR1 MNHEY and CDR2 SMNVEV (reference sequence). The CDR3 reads CASSPTSYTVSYGQYF. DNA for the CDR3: TGTGCCAGCAGTCCCACCTCCTACACAGTCTCCTACGGGCAGTACTTC.

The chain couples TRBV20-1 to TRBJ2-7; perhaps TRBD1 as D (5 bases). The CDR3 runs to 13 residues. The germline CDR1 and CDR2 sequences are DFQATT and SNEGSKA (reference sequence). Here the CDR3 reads CRAFTQGSYEQYF. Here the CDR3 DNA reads TGCAGGGCCTTCACTCAGGGATCCTACGAGCAGTACTTC.

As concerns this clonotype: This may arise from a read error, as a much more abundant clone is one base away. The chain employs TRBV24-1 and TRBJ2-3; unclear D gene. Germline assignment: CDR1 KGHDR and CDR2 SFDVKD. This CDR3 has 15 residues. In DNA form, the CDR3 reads TGTTCCACCAGTGCCCGGCAGATTGCCACAGATACGCAGTATTTT. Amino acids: CSTSARQIATDTQYF.

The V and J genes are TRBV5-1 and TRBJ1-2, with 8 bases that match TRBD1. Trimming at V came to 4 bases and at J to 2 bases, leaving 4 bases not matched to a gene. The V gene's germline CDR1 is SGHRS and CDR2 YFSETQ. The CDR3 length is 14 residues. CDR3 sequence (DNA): TGCGCCAGCAGCAGGGACAGGACCAACTATGGCTACACCTTC. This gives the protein CASSRDRTNYGYTF.

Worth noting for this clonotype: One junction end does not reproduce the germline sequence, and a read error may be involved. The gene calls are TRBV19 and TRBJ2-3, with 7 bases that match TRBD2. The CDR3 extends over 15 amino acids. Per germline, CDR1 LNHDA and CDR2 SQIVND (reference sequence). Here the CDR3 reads CASSTRTSSTDTQYF. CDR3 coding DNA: TGTGCCAGTAGTACCCGGACTAGTAGCACAGATACCCAGTATTTT.

For the CDR3, the DNA is TGCAGTGCTAGAGAGGTCAGACACTATGGCTACACCTTC. It translates to CSAREVRHYGYTF. The chain recombines TRBV20-1 with TRBJ1-2; no clear D gene. Germline CDR1 is DFQATT and CDR2 is SNEGSKA (reference sequence). The CDR3 runs 13 residues. The V end was cut by 0 bases, the J end by 3 bases, with 8 bases between.

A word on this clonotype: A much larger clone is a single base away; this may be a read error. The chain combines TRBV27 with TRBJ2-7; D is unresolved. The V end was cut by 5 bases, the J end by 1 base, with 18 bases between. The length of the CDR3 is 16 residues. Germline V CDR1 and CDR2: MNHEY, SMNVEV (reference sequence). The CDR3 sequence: CASSPTNPALSYEQYF. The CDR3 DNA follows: TGTGCCAGCAGTCCCACAAATCCGGCCCTTTCCTACGAGCAGTACTTC.

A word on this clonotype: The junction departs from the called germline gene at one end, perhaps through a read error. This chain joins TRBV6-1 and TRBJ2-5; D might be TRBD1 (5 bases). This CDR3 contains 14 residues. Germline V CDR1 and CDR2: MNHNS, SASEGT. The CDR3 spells CASRTTWGEETQYF. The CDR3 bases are TGTGCGAGCAGAACAACGTGGGGCGAAGAGACCCAGTACTTC.

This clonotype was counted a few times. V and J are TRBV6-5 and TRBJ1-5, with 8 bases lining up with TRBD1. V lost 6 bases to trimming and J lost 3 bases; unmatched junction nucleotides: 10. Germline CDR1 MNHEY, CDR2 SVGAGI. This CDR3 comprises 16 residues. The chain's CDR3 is CASSPGRQGYNQPQHF. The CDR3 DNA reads TGTGCCAGCAGCCCGGGGCGACAGGGGTACAATCAGCCCCAGCATTTT.

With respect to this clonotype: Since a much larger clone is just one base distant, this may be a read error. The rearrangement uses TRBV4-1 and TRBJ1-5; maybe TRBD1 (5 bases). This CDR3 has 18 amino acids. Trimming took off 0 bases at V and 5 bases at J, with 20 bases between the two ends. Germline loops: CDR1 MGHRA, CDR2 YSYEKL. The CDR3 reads CASSQDRSFGGVDQPQHF. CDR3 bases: TGCGCCAGCAGCCAAGATAGAAGTTTCGGGGGGGTCGATCAGCCCCAGCATTTT.

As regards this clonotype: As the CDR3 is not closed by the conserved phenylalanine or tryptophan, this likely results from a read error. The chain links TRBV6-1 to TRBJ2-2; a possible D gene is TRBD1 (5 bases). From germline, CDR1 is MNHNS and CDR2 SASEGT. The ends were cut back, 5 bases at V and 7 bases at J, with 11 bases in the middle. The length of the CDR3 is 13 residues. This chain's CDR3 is CASSFQGRGELFL. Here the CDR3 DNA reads TGTGCCAGCAGTTTCCAGGGCCGCGGGGAGCTGTTTCTT.

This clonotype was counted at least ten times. The CDR3 spells CSVGGHGTEAFF. The CDR3 bases are TGCAGTGTGGGGGGGCATGGCACTGAAGCTTTCTTT. The chain combines TRBV20-1 with TRBJ1-1; a possible D gene is TRBD1 (6 bases). The CDR3 sequence is 12 residues long. The ends were cut back, 7 bases at V and 4 bases at J, with 13 bases in the middle. CDR1 and CDR2 (germline): DFQATT, SNEGSKA (reference sequence).

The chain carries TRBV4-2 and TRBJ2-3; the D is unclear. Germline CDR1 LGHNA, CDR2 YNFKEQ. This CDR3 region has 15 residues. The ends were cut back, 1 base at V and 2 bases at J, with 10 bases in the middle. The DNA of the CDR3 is TGTGCCAGCAGCCAAGGAGACCCCGACACAGATACGCAGTATTTT. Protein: CASSQGDPDTDTQYF.

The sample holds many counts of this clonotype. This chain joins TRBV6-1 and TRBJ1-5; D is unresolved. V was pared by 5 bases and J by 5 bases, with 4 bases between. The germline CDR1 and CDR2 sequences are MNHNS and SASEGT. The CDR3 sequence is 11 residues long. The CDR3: CASSYDQPQHF. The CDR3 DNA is TGTGCCAGCAGTTATGATCAGCCCCAGCATTTT.

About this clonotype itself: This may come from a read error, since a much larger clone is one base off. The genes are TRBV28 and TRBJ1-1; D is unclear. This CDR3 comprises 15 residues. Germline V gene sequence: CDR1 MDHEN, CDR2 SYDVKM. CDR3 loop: CTSSPKLQTNTEAFF. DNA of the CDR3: TGTACCAGCAGTCCTAAGTTACAGACGAACACTGAAGCTTTCTTT.

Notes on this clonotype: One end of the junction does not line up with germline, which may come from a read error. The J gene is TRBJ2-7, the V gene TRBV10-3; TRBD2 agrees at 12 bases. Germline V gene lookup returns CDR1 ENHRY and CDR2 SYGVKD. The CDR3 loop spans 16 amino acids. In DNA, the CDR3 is TGTGCCATCAGTGCCTTACTAGCGGGAGGCGCCTACGAGCAGTGCTTC. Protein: CAISALLAGGAYEQCF.

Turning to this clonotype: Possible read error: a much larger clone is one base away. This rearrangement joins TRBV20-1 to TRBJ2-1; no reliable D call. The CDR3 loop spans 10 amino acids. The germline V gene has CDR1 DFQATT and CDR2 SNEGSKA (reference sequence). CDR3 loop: CIARENEQFF. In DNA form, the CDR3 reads TGCATTGCTAGGGAAAATGAGCAGTTCTTC.